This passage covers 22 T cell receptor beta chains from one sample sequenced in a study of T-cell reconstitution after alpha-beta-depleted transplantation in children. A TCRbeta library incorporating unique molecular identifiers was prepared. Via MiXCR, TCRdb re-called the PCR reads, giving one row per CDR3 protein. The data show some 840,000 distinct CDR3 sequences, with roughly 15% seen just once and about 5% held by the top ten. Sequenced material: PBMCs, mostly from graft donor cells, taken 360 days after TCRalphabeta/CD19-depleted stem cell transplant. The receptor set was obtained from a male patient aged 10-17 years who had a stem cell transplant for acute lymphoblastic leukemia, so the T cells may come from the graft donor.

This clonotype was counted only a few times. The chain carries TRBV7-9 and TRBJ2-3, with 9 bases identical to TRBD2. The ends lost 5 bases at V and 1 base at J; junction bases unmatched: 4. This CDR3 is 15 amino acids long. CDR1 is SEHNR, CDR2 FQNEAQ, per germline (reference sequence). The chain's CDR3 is CASSPSGRRTDTQYF. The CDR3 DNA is TGTGCCAGCAGCCCAAGCGGGAGGCGCACAGATACGCAGTATTTT.

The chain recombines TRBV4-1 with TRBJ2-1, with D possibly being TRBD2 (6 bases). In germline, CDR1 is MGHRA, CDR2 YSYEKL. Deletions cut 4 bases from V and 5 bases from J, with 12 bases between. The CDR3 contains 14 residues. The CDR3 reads CASSLDYRNNEQFF. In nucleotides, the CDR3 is TGCGCCAGCAGCCTGGACTACCGGAACAATGAGCAGTTCTTC.

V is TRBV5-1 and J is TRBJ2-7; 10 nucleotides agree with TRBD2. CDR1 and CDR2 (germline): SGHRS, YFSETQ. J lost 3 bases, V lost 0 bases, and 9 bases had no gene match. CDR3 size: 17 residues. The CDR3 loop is CASSLVASGRLIYEQYF. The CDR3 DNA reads TGCGCCAGCAGCTTGGTGGCTAGCGGGAGACTCATCTACGAGCAGTACTTC.

The CDR3 nucleotides read TGCAGTCCCTTCTCTGGAAACACCATATATTTT. It translates to CSPFSGNTIYF. V and J are TRBV20-1 and TRBJ1-3; D is ambiguous. This CDR3 contains 11 residues. The V gene lost 8 bases and the J gene lost 0 bases, with 5 bases spanning the gap. Germline V gene sequence: CDR1 DFQATT, CDR2 SNEGSKA (reference sequence).

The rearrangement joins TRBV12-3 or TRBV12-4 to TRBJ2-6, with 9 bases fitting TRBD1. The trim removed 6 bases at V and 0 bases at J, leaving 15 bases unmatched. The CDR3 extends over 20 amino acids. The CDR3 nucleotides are TGTGCCAGCAGCCCCAAGCCTACAGGGGGCTGGACCTCTGGGGCCAACGTCCTGACTTTC. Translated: CASSPKPTGGWTSGANVLTF.

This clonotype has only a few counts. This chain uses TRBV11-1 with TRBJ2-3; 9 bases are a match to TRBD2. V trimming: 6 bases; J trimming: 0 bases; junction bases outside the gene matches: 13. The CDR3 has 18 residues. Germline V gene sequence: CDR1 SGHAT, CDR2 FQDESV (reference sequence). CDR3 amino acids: CASSLGLRLAVSTDTQYF. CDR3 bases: TGTGCCAGCAGTTTGGGGCTTAGACTAGCGGTCAGCACAGATACGCAGTATTTT.

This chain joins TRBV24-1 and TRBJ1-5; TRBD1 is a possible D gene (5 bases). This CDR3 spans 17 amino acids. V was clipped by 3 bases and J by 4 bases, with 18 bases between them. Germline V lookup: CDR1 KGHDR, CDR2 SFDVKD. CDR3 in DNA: TGTGCCACCAGTGATCGCCCTGGGACCTCCAGGAATCAGCCCCAGCATTTT. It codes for CATSDRPGTSRNQPQHF.

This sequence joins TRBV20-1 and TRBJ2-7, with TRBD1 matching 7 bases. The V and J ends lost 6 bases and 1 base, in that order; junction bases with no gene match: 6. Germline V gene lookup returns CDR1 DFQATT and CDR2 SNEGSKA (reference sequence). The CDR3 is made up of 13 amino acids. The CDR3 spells CSAVQGSSYEQYF. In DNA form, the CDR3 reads TGCAGTGCCGTACAGGGGTCTTCCTACGAGCAGTACTTC.

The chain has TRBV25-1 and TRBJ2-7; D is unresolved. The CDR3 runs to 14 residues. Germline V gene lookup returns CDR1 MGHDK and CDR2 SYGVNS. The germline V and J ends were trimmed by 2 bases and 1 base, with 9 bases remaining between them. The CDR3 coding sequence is TGTGCCAGCAGTGAAATAGGGCAGTCCTACGAGCAGTACTTC. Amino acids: CASSEIGQSYEQYF.

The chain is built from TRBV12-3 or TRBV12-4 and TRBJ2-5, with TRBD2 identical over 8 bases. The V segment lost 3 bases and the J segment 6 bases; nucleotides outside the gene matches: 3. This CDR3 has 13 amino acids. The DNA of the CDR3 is TGTGCCAGCAGTTTCCGGGGGGGACAGACCCAGTACTTC. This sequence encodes CASSFRGGQTQYF.

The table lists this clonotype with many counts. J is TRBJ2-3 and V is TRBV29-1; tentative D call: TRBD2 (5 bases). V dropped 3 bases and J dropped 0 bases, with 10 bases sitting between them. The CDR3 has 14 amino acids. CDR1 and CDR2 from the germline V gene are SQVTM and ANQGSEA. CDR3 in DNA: TGCAGCGTTGATTTCCGGGAAAGCACAGATACGCAGTATTTT. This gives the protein CSVDFRESTDTQYF.

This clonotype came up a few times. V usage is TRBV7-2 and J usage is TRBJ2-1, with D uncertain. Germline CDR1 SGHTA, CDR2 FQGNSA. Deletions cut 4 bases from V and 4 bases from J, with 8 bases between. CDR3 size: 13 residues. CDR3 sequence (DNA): TGTGCCAGCAGCTCGGGCAGGTACAATGAGCAGTTCTTC. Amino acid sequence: CASSSGRYNEQFF.

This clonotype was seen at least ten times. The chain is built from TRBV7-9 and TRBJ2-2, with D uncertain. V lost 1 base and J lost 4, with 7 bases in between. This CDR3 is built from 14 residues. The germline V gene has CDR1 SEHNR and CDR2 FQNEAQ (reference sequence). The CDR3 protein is CASSLGSSTGELFF. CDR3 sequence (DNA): TGTGCCAGCAGCTTAGGCAGCTCCACCGGGGAGCTGTTTTTT.

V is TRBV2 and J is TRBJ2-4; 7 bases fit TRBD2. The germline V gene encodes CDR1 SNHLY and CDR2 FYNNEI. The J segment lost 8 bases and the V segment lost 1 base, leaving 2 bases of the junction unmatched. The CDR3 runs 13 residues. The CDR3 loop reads CASSEGGSDIQYF. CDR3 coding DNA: TGTGCCAGCAGTGAAGGCGGGAGTGACATTCAGTACTTC.

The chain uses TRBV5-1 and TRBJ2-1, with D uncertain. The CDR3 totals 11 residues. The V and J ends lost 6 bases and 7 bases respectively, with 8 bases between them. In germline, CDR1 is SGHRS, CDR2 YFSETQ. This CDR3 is CASKGGNEQFF. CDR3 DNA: TGCGCCAGCAAGGGTGGGAATGAGCAGTTCTTC.

The CDR3 spells CASSRDRLKEAFF. DNA of the CDR3: TGTGCCAGCAGCCGGGACAGACTAAAAGAAGCTTTCTTT. The genes are TRBV5-5 and TRBJ1-1; 7 bases align to TRBD1. Unmatched junction bases numbered 8, after V lost 4 bases and J lost 8 bases. Germline V lookup: CDR1 SGHKS, CDR2 YYEKEE (reference sequence). This CDR3 comprises 13 residues. Together with reference TRBV5-5 and TRBJ1-1, the CDR3 gives the full variable domain: DAGVTQSPTHLIKTRGQQVTLRCSPISGHKSVSWYQQVLGQGPQFIFQYYEKEERGRGNFPDRFSARQFPNYSSELNVNALLLGDSALYLCASSRDRLKEAFFGQGTRLTVV.

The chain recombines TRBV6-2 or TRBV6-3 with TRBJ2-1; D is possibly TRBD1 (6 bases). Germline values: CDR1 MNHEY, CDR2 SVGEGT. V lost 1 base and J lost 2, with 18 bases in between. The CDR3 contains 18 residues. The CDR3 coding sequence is TGTGCCAGCAGTTACTTTACCCAATACAGGGCCACCTACAATGAGCAGTTCTTC. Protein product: CASSYFTQYRATYNEQFF.

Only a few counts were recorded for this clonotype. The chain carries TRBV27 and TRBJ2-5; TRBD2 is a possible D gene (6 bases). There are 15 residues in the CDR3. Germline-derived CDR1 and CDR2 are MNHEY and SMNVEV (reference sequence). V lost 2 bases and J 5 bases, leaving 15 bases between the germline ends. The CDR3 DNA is TGTGCCAGCAGTTTAGGGGTGGGGGGATGGGAGACCCAGTACTTC. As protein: CASSLGVGGWETQYF.

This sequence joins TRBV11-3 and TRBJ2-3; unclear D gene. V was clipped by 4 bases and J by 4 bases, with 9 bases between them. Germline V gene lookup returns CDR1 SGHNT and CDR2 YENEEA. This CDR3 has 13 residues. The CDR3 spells CASSYSMADTQYF. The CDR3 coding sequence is TGTGCCAGCAGCTATTCGATGGCAGATACGCAGTATTTT.

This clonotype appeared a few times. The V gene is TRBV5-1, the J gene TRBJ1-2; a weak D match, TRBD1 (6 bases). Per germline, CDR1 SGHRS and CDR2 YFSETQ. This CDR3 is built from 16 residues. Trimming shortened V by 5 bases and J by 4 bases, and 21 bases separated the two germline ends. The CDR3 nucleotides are TGCGCCAGCAGTCTAACTCCGGGACACTCCCTCTATGGCTACACCTTC. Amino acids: CASSLTPGHSLYGYTF.

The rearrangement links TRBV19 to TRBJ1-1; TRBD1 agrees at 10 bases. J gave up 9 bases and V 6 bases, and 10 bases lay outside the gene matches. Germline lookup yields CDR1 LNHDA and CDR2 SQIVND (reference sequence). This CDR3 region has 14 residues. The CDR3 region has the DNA TGTGCCAGTAGCCTCGGGACAGGGGACGGCAAAGCTTTCTTT. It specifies CASSLGTGDGKAFF.

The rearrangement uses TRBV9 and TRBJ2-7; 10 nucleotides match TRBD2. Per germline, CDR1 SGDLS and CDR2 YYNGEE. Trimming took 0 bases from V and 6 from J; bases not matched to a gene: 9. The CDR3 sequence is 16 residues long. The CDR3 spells CASSVDPSGSFREQYF. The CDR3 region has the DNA TGTGCCAGCAGCGTAGACCCTAGCGGGAGCTTTCGCGAGCAGTACTTC.